Described below is a single TCR beta chain sequence and its context. Antigen unknown. The data are from a study of shared clonotypes between healthy human individuals. Findings of the study overall: Sampling was confined to blood; repertoires within tissues likely differ.

Data came from immunoSEQ multiplex PCR; TCRdb stores just in-frame clones and leaves some out. The sample consists of over 850,000 clones, roughly 74% of them appearing once. Material: memory CD4+ T cells from PBMCs. Subset reported: CD45RA-negative fraction. The TCR was taken from a young man in good health. Some clones in this sample may be carry-over from other donors' samples.

For the CDR3, the DNA is TGTGCCAGCAGCGTAGCTACAGGGGGCTCTGGAAACACCATATATTTT. Translating it yields CASSVATGGSGNTIYF. V and J are TRBV9 and TRBJ1-3, with TRBD1 matching over 8 bases. Germline CDR1 reads SGDLS; CDR2 reads YYNGEE. The V segment lost 0 bases and the J segment 0 bases; nucleotides outside the gene matches: 2. The CDR3 is 16 amino acids.